The present entry profiles one TCR beta chain with its context. The antigen is unknown. This entry belongs to a study of cytomegalovirus exposure and HLA in healthy donors. Study-wide context: Ancestry clustering placed roughly 86% of over 300 genotyped donors in the Caucasian-associated cluster. The study, taken as a whole, reports: Researchers had no immune exposure information except CMV serostatus available.

The PCR employed 60 Vbeta primers together with 13 Jbeta primers. Authors' methods: Around 83 million unique TCR beta chains, 9 million to 12 million shared, were counted in a later analysis. Clones were sequenced by immunoSEQ multiplex PCR, and TCRdb holds only the in-frame ones, with some missing. V and J calls and clone size are those listed in that table; D and trimming were worked out from the DNA. The sample lists about 94,000 clones, 75% to 80% seen once, with approximately 3.8% in the top ten. V was pared by 3 bases and J by 3 bases, with 11 bases of the junction left unmatched. The length of the CDR3 is 18 residues. From germline, CDR1 is LNHDA and CDR2 SQIVND (reference sequence).

The source is a woman aged 40 to 55 in good health and CMV-seronegative. Sequencing used PBMCs. The chain carries TRBV19 and TRBJ1-5; 10 bases match TRBD1. CDR3 region: CASSITRGTGVPNQPQHF. The CDR3 DNA reads as TGTGCCAGTAGTATCACCCGCGGGACAGGGGTTCCCAATCAGCCCCAGCATTTT.